The sample holds many counts of the clone carrying this T cell receptor beta chain. Its antigen remains unidentified. Attachment of unique molecular identifiers to individual cDNA molecules was performed. From the 5' RACE reads, TCRdb called clonotypes with MiXCR, one entry per CDR3 protein. This sample has roughly 80,000 distinct CDR3 sequences, with about 11% found just once. The data originate from a study of early T cells in non-severe SARS-CoV-2 infection. Overall study results and limits: VDJdb matching skewed toward anti-spike CD8 responses, missing private and CD4 specificities.

This CDR3 has 20 amino acids. Between the trimmed V and J ends, which lost 6 bases and 1 base, there was a span of 28 bases. The V gene's germline CDR1 is LGHNT and CDR2 FRNRAP. This specimen was whole blood, taken at baseline. V gene TRBV12-5 combines with J gene TRBJ1-5; D call uncertain. The clonotype originates from an adult who was a healthcare worker with PCR-confirmed SARS-CoV-2 infection or an uninfected control (not recorded which). CDR3 in amino acids: CASGISGIGRLRASNQPQHF. CDR3 nucleotides: TGTGCTAGTGGCATCTCCGGGATAGGGAGATTACGGGCCAGCAATCAGCCCCAGCATTTT.